What follows is one T cell receptor beta chain and its context. It has no known antigen specificity. This may arise from a read error, as a much more abundant clone is one base away. This sample was taken from a study of tumor-infiltrating lymphocytes in primary liver carcinoma (dated by TCRdb to 2017 to 2019). Study-wide context: Surgical resection was performed in China between November 2015 and early 2016 on four or five patients with histopathologically diagnosed primary liver carcinoma. Hepatocellular carcinoma (four) or combined HCC and intrahepatic cholangiocarcinoma (one) was present in the five patients, who were three men and two women aged 30 to 69 years. Roughly 3.65 to 7.13 million productive TCRbeta reads were obtained per sample, and no significant difference in read depth was found between tissue types. For each liver tumor, the study sampled five regions along with adjacent normal tissue and blood, and applied TCRbeta repertoire sequencing, expression microarrays and whole-exome sequencing. High reproducibility was observed for the technical replicate repertoires, with mean shared-clone rates near 0.89 and correlation coefficients above 0.98. A total of 35 or so specimens from 5 patients went through TCRbeta repertoire sequencing, namely 25 tumor regions, 5 adjacent noncancerous liver tissues and 5 peripheral blood samples. The five patients had tumors of stage T1-T3 N0M0, with maximum diameters ranging from roughly 4.2 to 10 cm. Results and caveats for the whole study, not just this receptor: Only a few patients were included in the study, and the authors note that the findings should be validated in a larger study. Only the TCR beta chain was sequenced, so true repertoire diversity is likely underestimated because unpaired alpha chains were not captured. Repertoire overlap was found to be higher between tumor regions (mean around 35%) than between tumor-adjacent (roughly 17%) or tumor-blood (around 15%) pairs, consistent with antigen-driven expansion. Comparison of CD4+ and CD8+ T cell repertoires was precluded by the use of bulk unsorted samples. The top 250 clones made up a significantly larger repertoire fraction in tumors than in blood (p = 0.039).

Blood RNA was extracted from unsorted whole blood with TRIzol reagent; germline DNA came from the DNeasy Blood & Tissue kit. At the time of sampling, the patients had chronic HBV infection and had not received any treatment. Before surgery, roughly 4 milliliters of peripheral blood were collected into K2EDTA tubes. TCRbeta-specific cDNA was reverse-transcribed from 500 ng total RNA using a constant-region primer and ProtoScript II reverse transcriptase. The TCRbeta libraries were prepared through three rounds of nested multiplex PCR following a slightly modified ARM-PCR procedure. Multiplex TRBV1-TRBV30 forward primers and a Cbeta reverse primer were used in the first two PCR rounds, each of which was run for 9 to 11 cycles. Sample barcodes and Illumina adapters were added in a final 25-cycle PCR using Deep VentR polymerase. Before sequencing, amplicons of 200-500 bp were gel-purified using a QIAquick gel extraction kit. The TCRbeta amplicons were sequenced with 250-bp paired-end reads on an Illumina HiSeq 2500. The authors' pipeline ran thus. To recover full CDR3 sequences, reads were quality-trimmed using Trimmomatic v0.33 and paired reads were then merged using FLASH v1.2.11. V, D and J germline segments were assigned to the rearranged TCRbeta sequences by MiGEC v1.2.1b. Clonotype statistics and Shannon-Wiener diversity indices were computed with VDJtools v1.0.0. To cut down on sampling bias, every analysis after diversity analysis relied on just the 250 most abundant clonotypes from each sample. TCRdb reprocessed the public reads (quality trimming at Q25 with fastp, clone calling with MiXCR) and kept in-frame beta chains. For every CDR3 protein sequence, its rows merge into one entry that carries the most common genes and DNA. The authors' filters were not applied to this entry. Within this sample are about 320,000 distinct CDR3 sequences, with approximately 65% of them counted one time only. The ten most abundant clones make up roughly 9% of the sample.

The CDR3 runs 15 residues from the cysteine to the phenylalanine. Only CDR3 DNA remains: 45 bases, in frame from the first base. From V the trimming removes 7 bases and from J it removes 4 bases, while the gene matches leave 4 bases of the junction unaccounted for. The source of this sequence is a man between 35 and 55 years old with primary liver carcinoma and hepatitis B virus infection. Sequenced material: peripheral blood. This sequence uses TRBV12-3 or TRBV12-4 and TRBJ2-2, and TRBD2 matches 12 of the central bases. The CDR3 loop reads CASNILAGGTGELFF. The bases read TGTGCCAGCAACATACTAGCGGGAGGCACCGGGGAGCTGTTTTTT.